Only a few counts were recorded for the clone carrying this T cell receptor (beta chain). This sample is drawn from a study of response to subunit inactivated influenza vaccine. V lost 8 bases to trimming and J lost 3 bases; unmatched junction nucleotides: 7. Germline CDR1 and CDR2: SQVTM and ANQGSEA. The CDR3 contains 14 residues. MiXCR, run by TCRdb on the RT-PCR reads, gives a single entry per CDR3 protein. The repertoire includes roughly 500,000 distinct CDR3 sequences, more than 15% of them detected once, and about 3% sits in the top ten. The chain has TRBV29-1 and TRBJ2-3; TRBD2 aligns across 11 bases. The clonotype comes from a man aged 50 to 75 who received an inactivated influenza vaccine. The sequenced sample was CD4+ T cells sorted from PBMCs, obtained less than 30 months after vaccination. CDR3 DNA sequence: TGCAGCAAAACTAGCGGGAGCAGGACAGATACGCAGTATTTT. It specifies CSKTSGSRTDTQYF.